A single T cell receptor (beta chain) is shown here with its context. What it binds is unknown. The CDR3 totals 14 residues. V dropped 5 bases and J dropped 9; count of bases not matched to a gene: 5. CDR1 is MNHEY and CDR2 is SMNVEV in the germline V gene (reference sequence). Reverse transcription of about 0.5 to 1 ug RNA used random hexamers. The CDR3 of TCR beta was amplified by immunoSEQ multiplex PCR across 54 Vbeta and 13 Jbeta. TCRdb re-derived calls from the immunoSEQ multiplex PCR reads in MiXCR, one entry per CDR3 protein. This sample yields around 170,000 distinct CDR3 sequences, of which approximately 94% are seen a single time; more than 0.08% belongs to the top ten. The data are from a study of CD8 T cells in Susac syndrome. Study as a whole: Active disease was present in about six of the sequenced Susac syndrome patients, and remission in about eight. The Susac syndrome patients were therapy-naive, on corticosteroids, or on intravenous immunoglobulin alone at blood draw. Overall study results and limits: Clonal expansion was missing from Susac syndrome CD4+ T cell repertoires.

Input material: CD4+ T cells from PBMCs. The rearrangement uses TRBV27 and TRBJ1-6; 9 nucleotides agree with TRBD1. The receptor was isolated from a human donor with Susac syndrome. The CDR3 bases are TGTGCCAGCAGTACGAAGACAGGGGGTTCACCCCTCCACTTT. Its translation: CASSTKTGGSPLHF.